One and the same sample provided the 14 T cell receptor beta chains below, sequenced in a study of CD8+CD57+ T cells in acquired aplastic anemia (dated by TCRdb to 2017 to 2018). Flow cytometry had shown CD8+CD57+ cell expansion in the patients selected for sequencing. These reads were obtained on an Illumina HiSeq 2000. TCR beta VDJ combination and CDR3 sequence profiling used genomic DNA as the template. TCRdb reran the public reads through fastp at Q25 and MiXCR, keeping productive beta chains. Here each entry gathers all rows of one CDR3 protein and keeps the most common genes and DNA. A total of around 200,000 distinct CDR3 sequences appear in this sample, 40% to 55% of them only once. The top ten constitute over 7.5% of the sample. Sequencing was carried out using sorted CD4+, CD8+, or CD8+CD57+ T cells (not recorded which) from PBMCs. These receptors all stem from a human donor with aplastic anemia.

This clonotype has ten or more counts. This rearrangement joins TRBV7-9 to TRBJ2-5; maybe TRBD1 (6 bases). The V end was cut by 3 bases, the J end by 5 bases, with 10 bases between. Per germline, CDR1 SEHNR and CDR2 FQNEAQ (reference sequence). This CDR3 is 13 amino acids long. In nucleotides, the CDR3 is TGTGCCAGCAGCTTTGCAGGGGTGGAGACCCAGTACTTC. It specifies CASSFAGVETQYF.

V is TRBV25-1 and J is TRBJ2-2; D uncertain. V was cut by 1 base and J by 0 bases, with 9 bases left in between. Looked up from germline, CDR1 is MGHDK and CDR2 is SYGVNS. The CDR3 spans 16 residues. Here the CDR3 reads CASSEWGQANTGELFF. CDR3 DNA sequence: TGTGCCAGCAGTGAATGGGGTCAGGCGAACACCGGGGAGCTGTTTTTT.

The V call is TRBV20-1, the J call TRBJ1-1; possible D gene TRBD1, 5 bases. Trimming took off 6 bases at V and 3 bases at J, with 17 bases between the two ends. Germline CDR1 reads DFQATT; CDR2 reads SNEGSKA (reference sequence). CDR3 size: 14 residues. Here the CDR3 DNA reads TGCAGTGCCGGCTCAGTCGGAGGGGACACTGAAGCTTTCTTT. Protein: CSAGSVGGDTEAFF.

The chain couples TRBV24-1 to TRBJ2-5, with D perhaps matching TRBD1 or TRBD2 (5 bases each). The CDR3 runs to 15 residues. The germline V gene encodes CDR1 KGHDR and CDR2 SFDVKD. V lost 7 bases to trimming and J lost 1 base, with 15 bases between them. For the CDR3, the DNA is TGTGCCACCAGCTCCGGGACGGAGATCCAAGAGACCCAGTACTTC. It yields the protein CATSSGTEIQETQYF.

The chain employs TRBV2 and TRBJ2-7; D is undetermined. The CDR3 extends over 11 amino acids. Germline V gene sequence: CDR1 SNHLY, CDR2 FYNNEI. V lost 2 bases to trimming and J lost 4 bases, with 3 bases between them. CDR3 nucleotide sequence: TGTGCCAGCAGTGAATGGTACGAGCAGTACTTC. This translates into CASSEWYEQYF. The variable domain in full, completed from reference TRBV2 and TRBJ2-7, reads EPEVTQTPSHQVTQMGQEVILRCVPISNHLYFYWYRQILGQKVEFLVSFYNNEISEKSEIFDDQFSVERPDGSNFTLKIRSTKLEDSAMYFCASSEWYEQYFGPGTRLTVT.

The CDR3 sequence: CSATRTSGYEQYF. In nucleotides, the CDR3 is TGCAGTGCAACCCGGACTAGCGGCTACGAGCAGTACTTC. The chain links TRBV20-1 to TRBJ2-7; 10 bases match TRBD2. The CDR3 contains 13 residues. The germline V gene has CDR1 DFQATT and CDR2 SNEGSKA (reference sequence). With 6 bases clipped from V and 3 bases from J, the junction kept 5 bases outside the gene matches.

This clonotype was observed many times. The rearrangement joins TRBV7-2 to TRBJ1-1; tentative D call: TRBD1 (5 bases). Between the trimmed V and J ends, which lost 3 bases and 1 base, there was a span of 9 bases. The CDR3 has 14 residues. Germline V gives CDR1 SGHTA, CDR2 FQGNSA. The CDR3 bases are TGTGCCAGCAGCTTCGGACACCCGAACACTGAAGCTTTCTTT. This encodes CASSFGHPNTEAFF. Full variable domain (missing parts from reference TRBV7-2 and TRBJ1-1): GAGVSQSPSNKVTEKGKDVELRCDPISGHTALYWYRQSLGQGLEFLIYFQGNSAPDKSGLPSDRFSAERTGGSVSTLTIQRTQQEDSAVYLCASSFGHPNTEAFFGQGTRLTVV.

The sample holds many counts of this clonotype. The V gene is TRBV20-1, the J gene TRBJ2-1; 7 bases fit TRBD1. The CDR3 loop spans 14 amino acids. The germline V gene has CDR1 DFQATT and CDR2 SNEGSKA (reference sequence). Trimming removed 6 bases from V and 5 bases from J; junction bases left unmatched: 10. CDR3 DNA sequence: TGCAGTGCCAATCTACAGGGGAGAGACAATGAGCAGTTCTTC. Translating gives CSANLQGRDNEQFF.

The chain combines TRBV29-1 with TRBJ1-2; no clear D. Germline CDR1 SQVTM, CDR2 ANQGSEA. Trimming shortened V by 7 bases and J by 4 bases, and 16 bases separated the two germline ends. The CDR3 runs to 13 residues. The CDR3 reads CSAAGAAIYGYTF. Written as DNA, the CDR3 is TGCAGCGCAGCTGGCGCAGCCATCTATGGCTACACCTTC.

This clonotype was counted between two and nine times. The chain carries TRBV3-1 and TRBJ2-2; no clear D. This CDR3 has 14 amino acids. Trimming removed 0 bases from V and 7 bases from J, with 9 bases in between. In germline, CDR1 is LGHDT, CDR2 YNNKEL (reference sequence). The CDR3 is CASSQETLGGELFF. For the CDR3, the DNA is TGTGCCAGCAGCCAAGAAACCTTGGGCGGGGAGCTGTTTTTT.

In its sample, this clonotype was seen many times. This rearrangement joins TRBV20-1 to TRBJ1-5, with a tentative D call TRBD1 (5 bases). The CDR3 is 15 residues long. Per the germline V gene, CDR1 is DFQATT and CDR2 is SNEGSKA (reference sequence). V lost 6 bases and J 5 bases, leaving 20 bases between the germline ends. The CDR3 protein is CSALRSDTFDQPQHF. The CDR3 DNA reads TGCAGTGCCCTACGGTCGGACACTTTTGATCAGCCCCAGCATTTT.

V is TRBV24-1 and J is TRBJ1-4; D ambiguous. The CDR3 totals 13 residues. Trimming removed 11 bases at V and 0 bases at J, with 9 bases between. Germline V lookup: CDR1 KGHDR, CDR2 SFDVKD. Here the CDR3 DNA reads TGTGCCAGCCGACGGACAACTAATGAAAAACTGTTTTTT. It encodes CASRRTTNEKLFF.

The CDR3: CAIGTSPETQYF. DNA of the CDR3: TGTGCCATCGGAACTAGCCCAGAGACCCAGTACTTC. This sequence joins TRBV10-3 and TRBJ2-5; D might be TRBD2 (6 bases). Germline V gene lookup returns CDR1 ENHRY and CDR2 SYGVKD. The CDR3 sequence is 12 residues long. Trimming shortened V by 8 bases and J by 4 bases, and 11 bases separated the two germline ends.

This chain links TRBV7-9 with TRBJ2-7; TRBD2 agrees at 8 bases. Per the germline V gene, CDR1 is SEHNR and CDR2 is FQNEAQ (reference sequence). This CDR3 contains 14 residues. The V gene end was trimmed by 8 bases and the J gene end by 2 bases; junction bases not matched to a gene: 8. CDR3 protein: CASGTSGSTYEQYF. The CDR3 DNA is TGTGCCAGCGGAACTAGCGGATCGACCTACGAGCAGTACTTC.